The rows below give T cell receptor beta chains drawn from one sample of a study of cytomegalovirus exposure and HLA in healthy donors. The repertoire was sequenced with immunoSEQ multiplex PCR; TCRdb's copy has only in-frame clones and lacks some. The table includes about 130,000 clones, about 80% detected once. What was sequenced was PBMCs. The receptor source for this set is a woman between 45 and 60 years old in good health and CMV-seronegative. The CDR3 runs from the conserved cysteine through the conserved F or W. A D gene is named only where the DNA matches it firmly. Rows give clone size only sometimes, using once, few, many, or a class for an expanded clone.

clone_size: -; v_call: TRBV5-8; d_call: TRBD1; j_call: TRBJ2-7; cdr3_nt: TGTGCCAGCAGCTGGGACAGGCTGAACGAGCAGTACTTC; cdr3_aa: CASSWDRLNEQYF
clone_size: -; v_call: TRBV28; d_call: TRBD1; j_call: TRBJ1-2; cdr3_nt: TGTGCCAGCAGGACCGCCGGGACAGGGGGTGATGGCTACACCTTC; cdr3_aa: CASRTAGTGGDGYTF
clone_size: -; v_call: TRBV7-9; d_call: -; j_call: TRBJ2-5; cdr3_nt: TGTGCCAGCACCTCCGGCGGCCTACAAGAGACCCAGTACTTC; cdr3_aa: CASTSGGLQETQYF
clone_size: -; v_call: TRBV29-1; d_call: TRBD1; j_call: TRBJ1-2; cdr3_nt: TGCAGCGTGATTACAGGGGGCTCGGGCTACACCTTC; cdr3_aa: CSVITGGSGYTF
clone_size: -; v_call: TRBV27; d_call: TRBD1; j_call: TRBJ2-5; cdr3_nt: TGTGCCAGCAGTTTCTCGGTGACAGGGGTCCGGGAGACCCAGTACTTC; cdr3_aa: CASSFSVTGVRETQYF
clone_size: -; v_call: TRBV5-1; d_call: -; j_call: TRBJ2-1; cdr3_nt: TGCGCCAGCAGCTTGGTACTATCAAGCTCCTACAATGAGCAGTTCTTC; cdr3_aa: CASSLVLSSSYNEQFF
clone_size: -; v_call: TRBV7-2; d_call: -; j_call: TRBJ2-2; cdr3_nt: TGTGCCAGCAGCTACTACGGGGAGCTGTTTTTT; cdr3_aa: CASSYYGELFF
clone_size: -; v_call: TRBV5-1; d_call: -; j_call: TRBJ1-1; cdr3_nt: TGCGCCAGCAGCTTTAGTCCCGGGAAGGTCACTGAAGCTTTCTTT; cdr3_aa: CASSFSPGKVTEAFF
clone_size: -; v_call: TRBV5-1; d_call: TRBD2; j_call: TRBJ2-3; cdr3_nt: TGCGCCAGCAGCCCGGACAGGGCGCGACTAGCGGGAGGAACAGATACGCAGTATTTT; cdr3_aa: CASSPDRARLAGGTDTQYF
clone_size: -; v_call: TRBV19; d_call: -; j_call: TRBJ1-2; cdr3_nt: TGTGCCAGTAGTATGACCAGGGACTATGGCTACACCTTC; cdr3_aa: CASSMTRDYGYTF
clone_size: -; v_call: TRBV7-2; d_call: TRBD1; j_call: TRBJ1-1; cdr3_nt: TGTGCCAGCAGCTTCGACAGGGCAGGGTTCTCCGCTGAAGCTTTCTTT; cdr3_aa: CASSFDRAGFSAEAFF
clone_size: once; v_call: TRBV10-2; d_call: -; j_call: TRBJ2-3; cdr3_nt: TGCGCCAGCAGTGAGCGAGCGGGCCCGACTTTTAGCACAGATACGCAGTATTTT; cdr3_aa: CASSERAGPTFSTDTQYF
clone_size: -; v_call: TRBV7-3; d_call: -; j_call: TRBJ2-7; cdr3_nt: TGTGCCAGCAGCTCGGATGGGAGCTCCTACGAGCAGTACTTC; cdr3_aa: CASSSDGSSYEQYF
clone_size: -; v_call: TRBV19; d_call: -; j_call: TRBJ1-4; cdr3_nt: TGTGCCAGTTTTGGGGGCGGAAAACTGTTTTTT; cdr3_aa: CASFGGGKLFF
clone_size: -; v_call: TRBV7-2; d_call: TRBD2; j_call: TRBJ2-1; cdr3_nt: TGTGCCAGCAGGTCTAGCGGTAGCATAAATGAGCAGTTCTTC; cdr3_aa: CASRSSGSINEQFF
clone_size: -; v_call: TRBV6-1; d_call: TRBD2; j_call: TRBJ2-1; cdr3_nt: TGTGCCAGCAGTGAACGGGCGGGAGGTTCCTACAATGAGCAGTTCTTC; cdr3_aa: CASSERAGGSYNEQFF
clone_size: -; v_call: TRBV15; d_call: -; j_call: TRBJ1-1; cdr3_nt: TGTGCCACCAGCAGAGATGGTAGAGAAGCTGAAGCTTTCTTT; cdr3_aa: CATSRDGREAEAFF
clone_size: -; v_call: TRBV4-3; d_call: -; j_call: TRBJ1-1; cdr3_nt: TGCGCCAGCAGCCAAGATCCCGGGGGGATGGGCAACACTGAAGCTTTCTTT; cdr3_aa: CASSQDPGGMGNTEAFF
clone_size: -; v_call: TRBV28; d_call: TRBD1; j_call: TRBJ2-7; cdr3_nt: TGTGCCAGCAGTTTATCCCCCGACAGGGTGAGAGGACGATACGAGCAGTACTTC; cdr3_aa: CASSLSPDRVRGRYEQYF